Listed below are T cell receptor beta chains from one sample, sequenced in a study of radiation and T cells in renal cell carcinoma. This table comes from immunoSEQ multiplex PCR, and its TCRdb copy is limited to in-frame clones, with some not included. The table shows 13,000 or so clones, with around 50% occurring only once. Here the sequenced sample was tumor tissue, taken from a patient whose treatment was nephrectomy without radiotherapy. These receptors came from a man aged 50 to 60 with renal cell carcinoma. Both conserved end residues are part of each CDR3. A D gene is named only where the DNA matches it firmly. Clone sizes are given selectively: once, few, many, or a class where the clone is expanded.

-,TRBV11-3,TRBD2,TRBJ2-1,TGTGCCAGCAGCTTAGATCTAAGGGCCGGGGGGGCTGGCAATGAGCAGTTCTTC,CASSLDLRAGGAGNEQFF
-,TRBV6-1,-,TRBJ1-4,TGTGCCAGCAGCGCTAACTGGGGAACTAATGAAAAACTGTTTTTT,CASSANWGTNEKLFF
-,TRBV7-3,-,TRBJ2-1,TGTGCCAGCAGCCTAATGAACCCCGGGACCTCGACCTACAATGAGCAGTTCTTC,CASSLMNPGTSTYNEQFF
few,TRBV6-6,-,TRBJ1-5,TGTGCCAGCAGTTACTCCTATTTAGAGCCCCAGCATTTT,CASSYSYLEPQHF
-,TRBV27,TRBD1,TRBJ2-3,TGTGCCAGCAGTTTGAGTCCCGGGACAGGGGGTAAGAGCCCAGATACGCAGTATTTT,CASSLSPGTGGKSPDTQYF
few,TRBV7-3,TRBD1,TRBJ1-1,TGTGCCAGCAGCTCCGGTGGACAGGGTGAAGCTTTCTTT,CASSSGGQGEAFF
-,TRBV19,-,TRBJ1-2,TGTGCCAGCCGCACGGGACCTAACTATGGCTACACCTTC,CASRTGPNYGYTF
few,TRBV19,TRBD1,TRBJ1-5,TGTGCCAGTAGTACCACTCGGACAGGGGGAAATCAGCCCCAGCATTTT,CASSTTRTGGNQPQHF
-,TRBV7-2,TRBD2,TRBJ2-3,TGTGCCAGCAGCTTACGGCTAGCGGGGGGCACAGATACGCAGTATTTT,CASSLRLAGGTDTQYF
-,TRBV9,-,TRBJ2-7,TGTGCCAGCAGCGTCGGCGGGACAGAAACCTACGAGCAGTACTTC,CASSVGGTETYEQYF
-,TRBV5-4,-,TRBJ1-2,TGTGCCAGCAGCTTGGTGCAGGACTATGGCTACACCTTC,CASSLVQDYGYTF
-,TRBV5-1,TRBD1,TRBJ1-4,TGCGCCAGCAGCGCGGGACAGCCGAATGAAAAACTGTTTTTT,CASSAGQPNEKLFF
few,TRBV2,-,TRBJ1-6,TGTGCCAGCAGTGAAGAAGGGGTAAGGTCACCCCTCCACTTT,CASSEEGVRSPLHF
-,TRBV10-3,-,TRBJ1-2,TGTGCCATCAGTGACGGGCAGCCCTATGGCTACACCTTC,CAISDGQPYGYTF